This T cell receptor beta chain emerged from a study of cytomegalovirus exposure and HLA in healthy donors. Study conclusions and caveats: Later on, analysis showed that most CMV-associated TCR beta chains appeared to be HLA-restricted.

A multiplex PCR was run with 60 Vbeta primers and 13 Jbeta primers. Only in-frame clones appear in the TCRdb table, and some are missing; sequencing was by immunoSEQ multiplex PCR. The sample lists 100,000 to 150,000 clones; 82% were seen once. Germline CDR1 and CDR2: MNHEY and SMNVEV (reference sequence). Trimming took 1 base from V and 0 from J; bases not matched to a gene: 17. This CDR3 comprises 21 residues. Notes on this clone: Its matching antigen is unknown.

The origin of this receptor is a woman aged 45-60 years in good health and CMV-seropositive. V gene TRBV27 combines with J gene TRBJ2-1; 8 positions agree with TRBD1. Source material: PBMCs. The CDR3 DNA sequence: TGTGCCAGCAGTTTATTGATCGGGAGACAGGGGTCATATAGCTCCTACAATGAGCAGTTCTTC. It yields the protein CASSLLIGRQGSYSSYNEQFF.